This T cell receptor (beta chain) appears in the sequencing data of a study of regulatory T cells in long-lasting Graves disease. About the study: Those with persistent Graves' disease had received antithyroid drugs for over 5 years with positive TSH receptor antibodies. Study-level points and caveats: Persistent disease preferred TRBV28, TRBJ1-2 and TRBJ2-5; new disease, TRBV20-1 and TRBJ2-1.

In building TCR beta libraries, iRepertoire HTBI primers were used together with Arm-PCR of CDR3 regions. Study processing details: Samples jointly harbored fewer than 65 TRBV and 12 to 15 TRBJ segments. TCRdb analysed the multiplex PCR reads with MiXCR anew, one entry per CDR3 protein. None of the V and J calls come from the authors' own analysis; TCRdb made them. The sample records hundreds of thousands of distinct CDR3 sequences, about 20% being singletons. Sample time point: persistent/refractory GD, antithyroid drugs over 5 years with positive TRAb. RNA isolated from PBMCs was used to make the TCR library. On this clonotype itself: The antigen is not known.

V gave up 6 bases and J gave up 0 bases; unmatched junction bases: 11. The CDR3 totals 17 residues. This sample comprised peripheral blood mononuclear cells (PBMCs), obtained when the disease was refractory, from a patient treated with antithyroid drugs. The chain carries TRBV12-3 or TRBV12-4 and TRBJ2-7, with 10 bases identical to TRBD2. The TCR comes from a female donor with Graves disease. CDR3 DNA sequence: TGTGCCAGCAGCCCTTTAGGGGCTAGCGGGAGCTCCTACGAGCAGTACTTC. It is translated as CASSPLGASGSSYEQYF.